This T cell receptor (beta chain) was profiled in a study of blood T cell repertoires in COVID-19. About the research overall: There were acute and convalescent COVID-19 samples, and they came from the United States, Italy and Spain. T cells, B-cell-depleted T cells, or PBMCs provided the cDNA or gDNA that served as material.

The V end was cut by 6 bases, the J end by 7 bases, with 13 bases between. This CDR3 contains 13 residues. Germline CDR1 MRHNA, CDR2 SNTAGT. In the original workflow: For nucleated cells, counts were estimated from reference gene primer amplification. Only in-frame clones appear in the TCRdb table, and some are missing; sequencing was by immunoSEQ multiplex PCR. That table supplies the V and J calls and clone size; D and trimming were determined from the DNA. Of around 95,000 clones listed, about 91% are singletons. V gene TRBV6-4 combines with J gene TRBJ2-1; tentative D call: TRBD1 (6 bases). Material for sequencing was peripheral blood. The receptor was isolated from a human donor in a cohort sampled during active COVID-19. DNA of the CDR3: TGTGCCAGCAGACCGACAGGCTCGAATGAGCAGTTCTTC. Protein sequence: CASRPTGSNEQFF.